These 2 T cell receptor beta chains originate from one sample sequenced in a study of immune cell composition in non-small cell lung cancer (dated 2017 in TCRdb). Non-adjacent lung tissue from the same patient, taken as far from the tumour as possible and at least 3 cm away, was used for the normal lung samples. To prepare the library, the immunoSEQ multiplex PCR assay was applied. In TCRdb, the immuneACCESS table is reduced to in-frame sequences with V and J assigned. These tables do not hold every clone; where another copy was compared, an unresolved V gene accounts for under half, and the others remain unexplained. For this sample the table gives about 3,300 clones, of which approximately 70% were detected only once. About 4.3% of the sample lies in the top ten. Material for sequencing was non-adjacent lung tissue. The receptors shown here come from a human donor with non-small cell lung cancer.

The chain combines TRBV18 with TRBJ2-1; a possible D gene is TRBD1 (5 bases). Germline CDR1 is KGHSH and CDR2 is LQKENI. V lost 6 bases, J lost 6 bases, and 18 bases lay in between. CDR3 length equals 15 residues. The CDR3 is CASSLQGELGNEQFF. CDR3 nucleotides: TGTGCCAGCTCCCTGCAGGGCGAGCTAGGCAATGAGCAGTTCTTC. Looking up the rest from reference TRBV18 and TRBJ2-1 gives the full variable domain: NAGVMQNPRHLVRRRGQEARLRCSPMKGHSHVYWYRQLPEEGLKFMVYLQKENIIDESGMPKERFSAEFPKEGPSILRIQQVVRGDSAAYFCASSLQGELGNEQFFGPGTRLTVL.

In its sample, this clone was seen a few times. The chain couples TRBV19 to TRBJ1-2, with a possible D match to TRBD1 (6 bases). The CDR3 loop spans 19 amino acids. Trimming shortened V by 4 bases and J by 4 bases, and 28 bases separated the two germline ends. Germline CDR1 is LNHDA and CDR2 is SQIVND (reference sequence). The CDR3 DNA is TGTGCCAGTAGTACCGACCCGATCCAGACAGGATTACTGGGCTATGGCTACACCTTC. Its translation is CASSTDPIQTGLLGYGYTF.